These 22 T cell receptor beta chains came from one sample sequenced in a study of blood T cells in healthy people across ages. A second PCR of 7 to 11 cycles used a sample-barcoded 5' primer and a J-beta primer mix. TCRdb re-derived calls from the 5' RACE reads in MiXCR, one entry per CDR3 protein. This sample has more than 800,000 distinct CDR3 sequences, with 40% to 45% found just once. The sequenced sample consisted of blood. The receptor source for this set is a woman aged 60-70 years in good health.

DNA of the CDR3: TGTGCCAGCAGCTTAGCTGGTTCGGGAGCCTCCTACAATGAGCAGTTCTTC. Encoded protein: CASSLAGSGASYNEQFF. The V and J genes are TRBV7-2 and TRBJ2-1; possibly TRBD2 for D (6 bases). Germline values: CDR1 SGHTA, CDR2 FQGNSA. The CDR3 loop spans 17 amino acids. V dropped 0 bases and J dropped 0 bases, with 12 bases sitting between them.

This clonotype was recorded many times. The chain couples TRBV29-1 to TRBJ2-5; D is perhaps TRBD2 (5 bases). V was shortened by 4 bases and J by 2 bases, with 8 bases between the two germline ends. The CDR3 consists of 12 residues. From germline, CDR1 is SQVTM and CDR2 ANQGSEA. CDR3 loop: CSVAGGQETQYF. CDR3 coding DNA: TGCAGCGTTGCCGGAGGACAAGAGACCCAGTACTTC.

This clonotype was picked up many times. This sequence joins TRBV27 and TRBJ2-1; maybe TRBD2 (6 bases). This CDR3 spans 12 amino acids. Germline lookup yields CDR1 MNHEY and CDR2 SMNVEV (reference sequence). The germline V and J ends were trimmed by 6 bases and 7 bases, with 10 bases remaining between them. In DNA, the CDR3 is TGTGCCAGCAGCCGGAGCGGGAATGAGCAGTTCTTC. It translates to CASSRSGNEQFF.

This chain joins TRBV7-3 and TRBJ2-1, with TRBD1 as a possible D gene (5 bases). The V gene's germline CDR1 is SGHTA and CDR2 FQGTGA. The CDR3 is made up of 14 amino acids. V was shortened by 5 bases and J by 8 bases, with 16 bases between the two germline ends. In DNA, the CDR3 is TGTGCCAGCAGCACTTATGACAGAAGCCATGAGCAGTTCTTC. It is translated as CASSTYDRSHEQFF.

V gene TRBV15 combines with J gene TRBJ2-5; 7 bases line up with TRBD1. This CDR3 contains 15 residues. Germline loops: CDR1 LNHNV, CDR2 YYDKDF (reference sequence). Trimming cost V 5 bases and J 4 bases; bases outside gene matches: 10. CDR3 loop: CATSSRTGLGETQYF. The CDR3, as DNA: TGTGCCACCAGCTCCCGGACAGGTTTGGGAGAGACCCAGTACTTC.

This sequence joins TRBV20-1 and TRBJ1-6; 8 nucleotides align to TRBD1. After removal of 6 bases from V and 14 bases from J, the junction contained 9 bases not matched to a gene. The CDR3 is 12 residues long. CDR1 and CDR2 (germline): DFQATT, SNEGSKA (reference sequence). CDR3 DNA sequence: TGCAGTGCCTTAAACGACAGGGGTGCCCTCCACTTT. As protein: CSALNDRGALHF.

V usage is TRBV20-1 and J usage is TRBJ2-1; D might be TRBD2 (6 bases). This CDR3 is 16 amino acids long. Per germline, CDR1 DFQATT and CDR2 SNEGSKA (reference sequence). V lost 0 bases, J lost 3 bases, and 15 bases lay in between. The CDR3 nucleotides are TGCAGTGCTAGAGACCACGCGACTAGTCTCTACAATGAGCAGTTCTTC. Protein product: CSARDHATSLYNEQFF.

CDR3 sequence reads: CASSDEQFTDTQYF. DNA for the CDR3: TGTGCCAGCAGTGACGAGCAGTTCACAGATACGCAGTATTTT. The chain uses TRBV6-2 or TRBV6-3 and TRBJ2-3; D call uncertain. Germline CDR1 and CDR2: MNHEY and SVGEGT. This CDR3 has 14 amino acids. V gave up 5 bases and J gave up 2 bases, with 11 bases separating them.

About this clonotype itself: One junction end disagrees with the germline gene, perhaps due to a read error. V usage is TRBV5-1 and J usage is TRBJ2-7, with 8 bases aligning to TRBD1. The CDR3 runs 15 residues. Germline lookup yields CDR1 SGHRS and CDR2 YFSETQ. CDR3 DNA: TGCGCCAGCAGTCCAGGGGGCGCGAGAGGCTACGAGCAGCACTTC. It translates to CASSPGGARGYEQHF.

This sequence joins TRBV25-1 and TRBJ2-1, with 12 positions matching TRBD2. The tail of the sequence fits TRBJ2-7 better, so the J call may be wrong. CDR1 is MGHDK and CDR2 is SYGVNS in the germline V gene. There are 16 residues in the CDR3. This chain's CDR3 is CASRAILAGGSNEQYF. The DNA of the CDR3 is TGTGCCAGCAGGGCAATCCTAGCGGGAGGGAGCAATGAGCAGTACTTC.

This clonotype came up many times. V gene TRBV5-1 combines with J gene TRBJ2-7; no definite D call. The V and J ends lost 0 bases and 2 bases respectively, with 6 bases between them. The V gene's germline CDR1 is SGHRS and CDR2 YFSETQ. The CDR3 extends over 13 amino acids. This CDR3 is CASSLGRPYEQYF. The CDR3 DNA reads TGCGCCAGCAGCTTGGGGAGACCCTACGAGCAGTACTTC.

This clonotype was seen a handful of times. This sequence joins TRBV28 and TRBJ2-5, with a tentative D call TRBD2 (5 bases). Trimming took 5 bases from V and 5 from J, leaving 9 bases between them. The CDR3 runs to 12 residues. Germline values: CDR1 MDHEN, CDR2 SYDVKM. In DNA form, the CDR3 reads TGTGCCAGCAGTCGGCGGGCGGAGACCCAGTACTTC. The encoded protein is CASSRRAETQYF.

This chain joins TRBV27 and TRBJ1-5; no clear D. Germline CDR1 reads MNHEY; CDR2 reads SMNVEV (reference sequence). This CDR3 comprises 14 residues. V was pared by 3 bases and J by 3 bases, with 9 bases between. CDR3 loop: CASSFEGYNQPQHF. CDR3 DNA: TGTGCCAGCAGTTTTGAAGGGTACAATCAGCCCCAGCATTTT.

There are a few counts of this clonotype. The chain employs TRBV4-1 and TRBJ1-2, with a tentative D call TRBD1 (6 bases). Germline CDR1 reads MGHRA; CDR2 reads YSYEKL. CDR3 length: 17 residues. The germline V and J ends were trimmed by 1 base and 2 bases, with 17 bases remaining between them. The DNA for the CDR3 is TGCGCCAGCAGCCAAGTTGGGCCCCACAGGGACAACTATGGCTACACCTTC. Its protein product is CASSQVGPHRDNYGYTF.

This clonotype was recorded many times. The rearrangement uses TRBV10-3 and TRBJ2-6; no firm D call. This CDR3 comprises 13 residues. CDR1 is ENHRY, CDR2 SYGVKD, per germline. V lost 7 bases, J lost 4 bases, and 8 bases lay in between. The chain's CDR3 is CAIKTLGANVLTF. The CDR3 DNA follows: TGTGCCATCAAAACTCTCGGGGCCAACGTCCTGACTTTC.

This clonotype occurred once. The genes are TRBV5-1 and TRBJ2-1; the match to TRBD2 covers 7 bases. CDR3 length equals 15 residues. Per the germline V gene, CDR1 is SGHRS and CDR2 is YFSETQ. V shed 4 bases and J 5 bases; nucleotides not matched to a gene: 9. In DNA, the CDR3 is TGCGCCAGCAGCCCAGGGACTACTAGAAACAATGAGCAGTTCTTC. Translating gives CASSPGTTRNNEQFF.

This chain joins TRBV29-1 and TRBJ2-3; the match to TRBD1 covers 11 bases. This CDR3 is built from 15 residues. Trimming removed 6 bases from V and 1 base from J; junction bases left unmatched: 6. The germline gives CDR1 SQVTM, CDR2 ANQGSEA. The CDR3 DNA follows: TGCAGCGTGCGGGACAGGGGGTTTGGCACAGATACGCAGTATTTT. Translation: CSVRDRGFGTDTQYF.

This chain uses TRBV6-1 with TRBJ2-7; perhaps TRBD1 as D (6 bases). This CDR3 region has 16 residues. The V gene lost 2 bases and the J gene lost 7 bases, with 21 bases spanning the gap. Germline V gene sequence: CDR1 MNHNS, CDR2 SASEGT. CDR3 region: CASSERRAGASGEQYF. DNA of the CDR3: TGTGCCAGCAGTGAAAGGCGGGCAGGGGCGAGCGGTGAGCAGTACTTC.

The rearrangement joins TRBV7-2 to TRBJ2-7, with D perhaps given as TRBD1 or TRBD2 (7 bases each). CDR1 and CDR2 from the germline V gene are SGHTA and FQGNSA. V lost 4 bases and J 1 base, leaving 17 bases between the germline ends. The CDR3 covers 16 residues. CDR3 DNA: TGTGCCAGCAGCTCCCAGGGGGGGTCGGTTTCCTACGAGCAGTACTTC. Amino acid sequence: CASSSQGGSVSYEQYF.

The genes are TRBV5-1 and TRBJ2-1; 13 bases align to TRBD2. J was trimmed by 12 bases and V by 0 bases; bases with no gene match: 12. The length of the CDR3 is 17 residues. The germline V gene has CDR1 SGHRS and CDR2 YFSETQ. In DNA, the CDR3 is TGCGCCAGCAGCTTGGTAGGACTAGCGGGAGAGCCTGATTGGCAGTTCTTC. This codes for CASSLVGLAGEPDWQFF.

This clonotype was seen just once. The gene calls are TRBV30 and TRBJ2-4, with D maybe TRBD2 (5 bases). V was shortened by 1 base and J by 3 bases, with 16 bases between the two germline ends. Germline V gene data show CDR1 as GTSNPN and CDR2 as SVGIG (reference sequence). The CDR3 contains 16 residues. The CDR3 sequence is CAWSAGLFLYKNIQYF. In DNA form, the CDR3 reads TGTGCCTGGAGTGCCGGACTTTTCCTGTACAAAAACATTCAGTACTTC.

Concerning this clonotype: Being one base from a much bigger clone, this may be a read error. The CDR3 spells CASSYSTDSCGQYF. The CDR3 DNA reads as TGTGCCAGCAGTTACTCGACGGACTCGTGTGGGCAGTACTTC. V usage is TRBV6-5 and J usage is TRBJ2-4; the D gene is possibly TRBD2 (5 bases). The CDR3 covers 14 residues. Trimming cost V 0 bases and J 13 bases, with 16 bases left between them. Germline values: CDR1 MNHEY, CDR2 SVGAGI.